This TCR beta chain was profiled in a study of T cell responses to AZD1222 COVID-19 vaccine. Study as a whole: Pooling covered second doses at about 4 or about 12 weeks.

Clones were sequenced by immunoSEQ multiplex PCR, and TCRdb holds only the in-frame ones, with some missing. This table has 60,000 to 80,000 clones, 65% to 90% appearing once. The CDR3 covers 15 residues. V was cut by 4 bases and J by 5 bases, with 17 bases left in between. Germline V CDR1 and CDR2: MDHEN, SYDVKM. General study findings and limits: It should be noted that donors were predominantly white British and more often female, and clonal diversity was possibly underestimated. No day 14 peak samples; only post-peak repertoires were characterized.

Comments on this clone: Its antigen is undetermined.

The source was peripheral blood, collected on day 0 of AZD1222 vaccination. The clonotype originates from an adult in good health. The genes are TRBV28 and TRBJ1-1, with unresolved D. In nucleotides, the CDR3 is TGTGCCAGCAGTTCCGCGACCGGGAGGTGGACTGAAGCTTTCTTT. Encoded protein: CASSSATGRWTEAFF.